Listed below are T cell receptor beta chains from one sample, sequenced in a study of regulatory T cells in long-lasting Graves disease. TCRdb re-called the multiplex PCR reads through MiXCR, storing one row per CDR3 protein. The sample contains more than 350,000 distinct CDR3 sequences, 14% to 15% of which appear only once. Separately, the same data were catalogued under a study of T cells in Graves' hyperthyroidism and ophthalmopathy.

Sample: peripheral blood mononuclear cells (PBMCs), taken at new diagnosis, from a patient treated with antithyroid drugs. The origin of the receptors is a woman between 25 and 40 years old with Graves disease. CDR3s include the opening cysteine and the closing phenylalanine or tryptophan. A D gene is named only where the DNA matches it firmly. Only some rows state a clone size, as once, few, many or a class for expanded clones.

CDR3 protein	CDR3 DNA	clone size	D gene	J gene	V gene
CSVTGLRDWRGETQYF	TGCAGCGTTACAGGGTTGAGGGACTGGAGGGGAGAGACCCAGTACTTC	few	-	TRBJ2-5	TRBV29-1
CASSITGGTYEQYF	TGTGCCAGTAGTATAACCGGGGGCACTTACGAGCAGTACTTC	-	-	TRBJ2-7	TRBV19
CASTKDGDYGNTEAFF	TGTGCCAGTACGAAGGACGGAGATTATGGGAACACTGAAGCTTTCTTT	-	-	TRBJ1-1	TRBV19
CASSSRRNSYEQYF	TGTGCCAGCAGCTCTAGGCGAAATTCGTACGAGCAGTACTTC	-	-	TRBJ2-7	TRBV28
CASSQRPGLNNEQFF	TGTGCCAGCAGCCAAAGGCCGGGACTAAATAATGAGCAGTTCTTC	many	TRBD2	TRBJ2-1	TRBV7-3
CASSEWASGSYEQYF	TGTGCCAGCAGTGAATGGGCTAGCGGGAGCTACGAGCAGTACTTC	few	TRBD2	TRBJ2-7	TRBV25-1
CASSPRQPGYEQYF	TGCGCCAGCAGCCCCCGACAGCCAGGCTACGAGCAGTACTTC	many	-	TRBJ2-7	TRBV4-1
CASSFGSRQYF	TGTGCCAGCAGCTTTGGTTCTCGGCAGTATTTT	many	-	TRBJ2-3	TRBV7-9
CASSHVGRGNNSPLHF	TGTGCCAGCAGCCACGTGGGAAGGGGAAATAATTCACCCCTCCACTTT	few	-	TRBJ1-6	TRBV3-1
CASSLLAGTAYEQYF	TGTGCCAGCAGCTTACTAGCGGGAACTGCCTACGAGCAGTACTTC	many	TRBD2	TRBJ2-7	TRBV11-2
CASRSPRRDTVHEQFF	TGTGCCAGCAGGTCCCCTCGGAGGGACACCGTCCATGAGCAGTTCTTC	many	-	TRBJ2-1	TRBV6-2/TRBV6-3
CASRSPGLAPNEQFF	TGTGCCAGCAGGTCGCCGGGACTAGCTCCAAATGAGCAGTTCTTC	many	TRBD2	TRBJ2-1	TRBV7-2
CASSLDRKNQYF	TGTGCCAGCAGCTTAGATCGAAAAAATCAGTACTTC	many	-	TRBJ2-7	TRBV11-2
CASSADFTASSGNTIYF	TGTGCCAGCAGCGCCGATTTTACAGCAAGCTCTGGAAACACCATATATTTT	few	-	TRBJ1-3	TRBV7-9
CASSPGQTYEQYF	TGTGCCAGCTCACCAGGCCAGACCTACGAGCAGTACTTC	many	-	TRBJ2-7	TRBV18
CASSPGTGQTYEQYF	TGTGCCAGCAGCCCGGGGACAGGACAGACCTACGAGCAGTACTTC	many	TRBD1	TRBJ2-7	TRBV3-1
CASSLRDGAYEQYF	TGCGCCAGCAGCCTCCGGGACGGAGCCTACGAGCAGTACTTC	-	-	TRBJ2-7	TRBV5-1
CAVEGANTEAFF	TGTGCCGTGGAGGGGGCGAACACTGAAGCTTTCTTT	many	TRBD1	TRBJ1-1	TRBV28
CASSHAGTGSYEQYF	TGTGCCAGCAGTCACGCCGGGACAGGGAGCTACGAGCAGTACTTC	many	TRBD1	TRBJ2-7	TRBV6-1
CASSQKTPGGYTEAFF	TGTGCCAGCAGCCAAAAGACCCCGGGCGGGTACACTGAAGCTTTCTTT	many	-	TRBJ1-1	TRBV3-1
CASSPTGGPTGELFF	TGCGCCAGCAGCCCCACCGGGGGGCCCACCGGGGAGCTGTTTTTT	few	-	TRBJ2-2	TRBV5-1
CASTNWGHNQPQHF	TGTGCCAGCACCAATTGGGGCCACAATCAGCCCCAGCATTTT	-	-	TRBJ1-5	TRBV6-1
CASSVSGSPDYEQYF	TGTGCCAGCAGCGTAAGCGGGAGCCCTGATTACGAGCAGTACTTC	many	TRBD2	TRBJ2-7	TRBV9
CSAEDRDDNEKLFF	TGCAGTGCGGAGGACAGGGACGACAATGAAAAACTGTTTTTT	many	TRBD1	TRBJ1-4	TRBV20-1
CASSPRTGGGETQYF	TGTGCCAGCAGCCCACGGACAGGGGGAGGGGAGACCCAGTACTTC	many	TRBD1	TRBJ2-5	TRBV3-1
CAISEQREGAITDTQYF	TGTGCCATCAGTGAGCAACGGGAGGGCGCGATCACAGATACGCAGTATTTT	many	TRBD2	TRBJ2-3	TRBV10-3
CASSSRGQKGRIQYF	TGCGCCAGCAGCTCTAGGGGACAAAAGGGTCGCATTCAGTACTTC	few	-	TRBJ2-4	TRBV5-1
CASSRDSVNTGELFF	TGTGCCAGCAGCCGGGACAGTGTAAACACCGGGGAGCTGTTTTTT	few	TRBD1	TRBJ2-2	TRBV7-3
CASSRAGGHNTEAFF	TGTGCCAGCAGTCGGGCCGGGGGCCATAACACTGAAGCTTTCTTT	many	-	TRBJ1-1	TRBV28
CASSLEFGASGFF	TGTGCCAGCAGCTTAGAGTTCGGCGCGTCCGGCTTCTTT	-	-	TRBJ1-1	TRBV11-2
CASSLQGRHQPQHF	TGTGCCAGCAGTTTACAGGGGAGGCATCAGCCCCAGCATTTT	many	-	TRBJ1-5	TRBV27
CASRESGTGYEQYF	TGTGCCAGCAGGGAGTCAGGGACAGGATACGAGCAGTACTTC	few	TRBD1	TRBJ2-7	TRBV28
CASWANTDTQYF	TGTGCCAGCTGGGCTAACACAGATACGCAGTATTTT	many	-	TRBJ2-3	TRBV28
CAIPAAPAPSPEQYF	TGTGCCATCCCCGCCGCCCCCGCCCCCTCCCCCGAGCAGTACTTC	-	-	TRBJ2-7	TRBV2
CAGSQLGGTGELFF	TGTGCCGGCAGCCAACTGGGGGGAACCGGGGAGCTGTTTTTT	-	-	TRBJ2-2	TRBV28